These T cell receptor beta chains were read from a single sample in a study of blood T cell repertoires in COVID-19. The method was immunoSEQ multiplex PCR; TCRdb's version includes in-frame clones alone and lacks a portion of them. The sample lists approximately 35,000 clones, almost 90% occurring once. The material sequenced was peripheral blood. Receptors were obtained from a woman in her 70s with active COVID-19. Both conserved end residues are part of each CDR3. Fields, in order: CDR3 DNA, CDR3 protein, V gene, clone size, CDR3 length, J gene, D gene. A D gene is named only where the DNA matches it firmly. Where a row states a size, it is once, few, many or the class of an expanded clone; other rows omit it.

DNA: TGTGCCAGCAGCTTCGTCGGTCTGAGAGTCGCTGAAGCTTTCTTT
CDR3: CASSFVGLRVAEAFF
V: TRBV5-6
size: .
length: 15
J: TRBJ1-1
D: .

DNA: TGTGCCAGCAGTTACGACCGCGGGACTGAAGCTTTCTTT
CDR3: CASSYDRGTEAFF
V: TRBV6-6
size: .
length: 13
J: TRBJ1-1
D: .

DNA: TGCGCCAGCAGCCCCCCCTCAGATACGCAGTATTTT
CDR3: CASSPPSDTQYF
V: TRBV4-1
size: .
length: 12
J: TRBJ2-3
D: .

DNA: TGTGCCAGCAGCTCGCCCCTAGGGGCCTACAATGAGCAGTTCTTC
CDR3: CASSSPLGAYNEQFF
V: TRBV7-9
size: few
length: 15
J: TRBJ2-1
D: .

DNA: TGTGCCAGCAGCTTATCCGGGGGTCCAACTAATGAAAAACTGTTTTTT
CDR3: CASSLSGGPTNEKLFF
V: TRBV7-6
size: .
length: 16
J: TRBJ1-4
D: .

DNA: TGCGCCAGCAGCTTGGCCGGGGATGAGCAGTTCTTC
CDR3: CASSLAGDEQFF
V: TRBV5-1
size: .
length: 12
J: TRBJ2-1
D: .

DNA: TGTGCCAGCAGCTATCGACTAGCGGGGGGTGATACGCAGTATTTT
CDR3: CASSYRLAGGDTQYF
V: TRBV7-9
size: .
length: 15
J: TRBJ2-3
D: TRBD2

DNA: TGTGCCAGCAGTTACCAGGTCTATGGCTACACCTTC
CDR3: CASSYQVYGYTF
V: TRBV6-2/TRBV6-3
size: .
length: 12
J: TRBJ1-2
D: .

DNA: TGTGCCAGCGCGGGGGTCGAGGCTAATCAGCCCCAGCATTTT
CDR3: CASAGVEANQPQHF
V: TRBV2
size: few
length: 14
J: TRBJ1-5
D: .

DNA: TGTGCCAGCAGCTTAGCGCGGCTGAGAGAGACCCAGTACTTC
CDR3: CASSLARLRETQYF
V: TRBV7-2
size: .
length: 14
J: TRBJ2-5
D: .

DNA: TGTGCCAGCAGTTTTCGCTCCTATAATTCACCCCTCCACTTT
CDR3: CASSFRSYNSPLHF
V: TRBV27
size: .
length: 14
J: TRBJ1-6
D: .

DNA: TGTGCCATCAGTGATTCTAGCCCCGATACGCAGTATTTT
CDR3: CAISDSSPDTQYF
V: TRBV10-3
size: .
length: 13
J: TRBJ2-3
D: .

DNA: TGTGCCAGCAGCTTGGGGAGGTCGGTCAGGTTAAGGGATCCTGGCTACACCTTC
CDR3: CASSLGRSVRLRDPGYTF
V: TRBV5-4
size: .
length: 18
J: TRBJ1-2
D: .

DNA: TGTGCCAGCAGCTTGTGGGCCCTTCAAGAGACCCAGTACTTC
CDR3: CASSLWALQETQYF
V: TRBV5-4
size: .
length: 14
J: TRBJ2-5
D: .

DNA: TGTGCCAGCAGTGCTGGGACAGGGCTCTCCTACGAGCAGTACTTC
CDR3: CASSAGTGLSYEQYF
V: TRBV2
size: medium-sized
length: 15
J: TRBJ2-7
D: TRBD1

DNA: TGTGCCAGCAGCTCCCGACTAGGGCTACAAGAGACCCAGTACTTC
CDR3: CASSSRLGLQETQYF
V: TRBV5-4
size: .
length: 15
J: TRBJ2-5
D: .

DNA: TGTGCCAGCAGTTTAGCTACTAGCGGGGAAGAGACCCAGTACTTC
CDR3: CASSLATSGEETQYF
V: TRBV28
size: .
length: 15
J: TRBJ2-5
D: TRBD2

DNA: TGTGCCAGCAGTTTAAGATCCGGGACAGGCCCTCTAGGGGCCAACGTCCTGACTTTC
CDR3: CASSLRSGTGPLGANVLTF
V: TRBV7-2
size: .
length: 19
J: TRBJ2-6
D: TRBD1

DNA: TGTGCCAGCAGCTTGGTGAAGGGACAGCGCACCGGGGAGCTGTTTTTT
CDR3: CASSLVKGQRTGELFF
V: TRBV7-6
size: .
length: 16
J: TRBJ2-2
D: TRBD1

DNA: TGTGCCAGCAGCTCGGTCGGGGGATACGAGCAGTACTTC
CDR3: CASSSVGGYEQYF
V: TRBV11-3
size: .
length: 13
J: TRBJ2-7
D: .

DNA: TGCGCCAGCAGCTTGCAGGGACAGATACAAGAGACCCAGTACTTC
CDR3: CASSLQGQIQETQYF
V: TRBV5-1
size: once
length: 15
J: TRBJ2-5
D: TRBD1

DNA: TGTGCCAGCAGCTTAGGGGCTTTCCAGAGCTCCTACGAGCAGTACTTC
CDR3: CASSLGAFQSSYEQYF
V: TRBV11-2
size: .
length: 16
J: TRBJ2-7
D: .